These 11 T cell receptor beta chains share one sample of origin, sequenced in a study of T cell responses to AZD1222 COVID-19 vaccine. Data came from immunoSEQ multiplex PCR; TCRdb stores just in-frame clones and leaves some out. The sample has around 140,000 clones; the top ten hold 2.2%. The sample consisted of peripheral blood. These receptors were taken from an adult in good health.

The rearrangement joins TRBV7-2 to TRBJ2-7; no clear D. V gave up 7 bases and J gave up 5 bases, with 9 bases separating them. CDR3 length: 11 residues. The V gene's germline CDR1 is SGHTA and CDR2 FQGNSA. CDR3 sequence: CASTLANEQYF. The CDR3 DNA follows: TGTGCCAGCACCCTTGCTAACGAGCAGTACTTC.

V and J are TRBV5-1 and TRBJ1-4; the D is unclear. This CDR3 is built from 15 residues. Per germline, CDR1 SGHRS and CDR2 YFSETQ. Trimming pared 2 bases from V and 4 bases from J, leaving 12 bases between. CDR3 DNA: TGCGCCAGCAGCTTTAGGGCAGGAGTTAATGAAAAACTGTTTTTT. Translating gives CASSFRAGVNEKLFF.

The chain is built from TRBV30 and TRBJ2-7; D is undetermined. Trimming pared 0 bases from V and 8 bases from J, leaving 8 bases between. The germline V gene has CDR1 GTSNPN and CDR2 SVGIG (reference sequence). This CDR3 is 11 amino acids long. This CDR3 reads CAWSVGIKQYF. For the CDR3, the DNA is TGTGCCTGGAGTGTTGGGATAAAGCAGTACTTC.

This chain joins TRBV4-3 and TRBJ1-3; no definite D call. The V gene's germline CDR1 is LGHNA and CDR2 YSLEER. Between the trimmed V and J ends, which lost 2 bases and 0 bases, there was a span of 8 bases. The CDR3 is 15 amino acids. This CDR3 reads CASSQIPSSGNTIYF. Written as DNA, the CDR3 is TGCGCCAGCAGCCAAATACCGAGCTCTGGAAACACCATATATTTT.

The CDR3 region has the DNA TGTGCCAGCAGTCCTGACAGGGGCTATGGCTACACCTTC. The encoded protein is CASSPDRGYGYTF. The chain joins TRBV2 to TRBJ1-2, with 8 bases that match TRBD1. The germline V gene encodes CDR1 SNHLY and CDR2 FYNNEI. The CDR3 runs to 13 residues. V shed 5 bases, J shed 4 bases, and the junction held 3 bases outside the gene matches. Using reference TRBV2 and TRBJ1-2 for the parts outside the CDR3, the full variable domain is EPEVTQTPSHQVTQMGQEVILRCVPISNHLYFYWYRQILGQKVEFLVSFYNNEISEKSEIFDDQFSVERPDGSNFTLKIRSTKLEDSAMYFCASSPDRGYGYTFGSGTRLTVV.

The CDR3 region is CASNRLAGGPDTQYF. In DNA, the CDR3 is TGTGCCAGCAACAGACTAGCGGGGGGTCCAGATACGCAGTATTTT. J is TRBJ2-3 and V is TRBV7-2; TRBD2 matches 13 bases. The germline V gene has CDR1 SGHTA and CDR2 FQGNSA. V was clipped by 7 bases and J by 4 bases; unmatched bases: 5. The CDR3 extends over 15 amino acids.

The V and J genes are TRBV18 and TRBJ1-2; perhaps TRBD1 as D (5 bases). The germline gives CDR1 KGHSH, CDR2 LQKENI. Trimming left V 3 bases short and J 0 bases short, with 8 bases between. This CDR3 has 14 residues. CDR3 residues: CASSPPGANYGYTF. CDR3 DNA sequence: TGTGCCAGCTCACCCCCGGGGGCTAACTATGGCTACACCTTC.

The genes are TRBV30 and TRBJ1-2, with no clear D. The CDR3 runs 11 residues. Deletions cut 1 base from V and 8 bases from J, with 8 bases between. Germline CDR1 reads GTSNPN; CDR2 reads SVGIG (reference sequence). The CDR3 spells CAWSDGVGYTF. CDR3 coding DNA: TGTGCCTGGAGTGACGGGGTCGGCTACACCTTC.

This chain connects TRBV5-1 to TRBJ1-4; no reliable D call. The CDR3 contains 14 residues. Trimming took off 0 bases at V and 8 bases at J, with 11 bases between the two ends. Germline values: CDR1 SGHRS, CDR2 YFSETQ. The CDR3 sequence is CASSLDIGREKLFF. The DNA for the CDR3 is TGCGCCAGCAGCTTGGACATCGGTCGCGAAAAACTGTTTTTT.

The V gene is TRBV11-3, the J gene TRBJ2-2; D not resolved. From germline, CDR1 is SGHNT and CDR2 YENEEA. CDR3 length: 12 amino acids. V gave up 2 bases and J gave up 5 bases, with 3 bases separating them. The DNA for the CDR3 is TGTGCCAGCAGCTTACTGACCGGGGAGCTGTTTTTT. Translated, it gives CASSLLTGELFF.

This sequence joins TRBV7-6 and TRBJ2-7, with D tentatively TRBD1 (6 bases). CDR3 size: 15 residues. Trimming took off 5 bases at V and 6 bases at J, with 20 bases between the two ends. Germline CDR1 reads SGHVS; CDR2 reads FNYEAQ. The CDR3 nucleotides read TGTGCCAGCAGCGGCCGTCAGGGGTTTGGGGTCGAGCAGTACTTC. Protein product: CASSGRQGFGVEQYF. Variable domain in full (rest from reference TRBV7-6 and TRBJ2-7): GAGVSQSPRYKVTKRGQDVALRCDPISGHVSLYWYRQALGQGPEFLTYFNYEAQQDKSGLPNDRFSAERPEGSISTLTIQRTEQRDSAMYRCASSGRQGFGVEQYFGPGTRLTVT.